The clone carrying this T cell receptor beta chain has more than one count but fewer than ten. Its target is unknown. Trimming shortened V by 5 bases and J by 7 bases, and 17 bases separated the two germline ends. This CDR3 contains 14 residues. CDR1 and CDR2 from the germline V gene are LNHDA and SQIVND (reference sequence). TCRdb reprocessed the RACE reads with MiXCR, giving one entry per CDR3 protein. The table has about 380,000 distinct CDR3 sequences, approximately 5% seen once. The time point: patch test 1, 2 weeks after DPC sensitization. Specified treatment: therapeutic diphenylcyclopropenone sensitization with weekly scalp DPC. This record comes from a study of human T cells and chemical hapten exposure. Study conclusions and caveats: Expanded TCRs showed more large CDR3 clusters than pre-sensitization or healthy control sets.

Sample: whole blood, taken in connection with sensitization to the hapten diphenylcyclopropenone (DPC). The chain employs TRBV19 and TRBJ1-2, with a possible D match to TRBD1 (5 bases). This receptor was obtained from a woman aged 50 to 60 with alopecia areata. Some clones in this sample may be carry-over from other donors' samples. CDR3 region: CASSAQGANGGYTF. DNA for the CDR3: TGTGCCAGTAGTGCGCAGGGTGCGAATGGTGGCTACACCTTC.